Listed below are T cell receptor beta chains from one sample, sequenced in a study of STAT5B mutations in CD4+ large granular lymphocyte leukemia. Data came from immunoSEQ multiplex PCR; TCRdb stores just in-frame clones and leaves some out. The data show roughly 34,000 clones, more than 80% seen once. Input material: CD4+ T cells from blood buffy coats. These receptors all stem from a human donor in good health. Both conserved end residues are part of each CDR3. Fields, in order: D gene, clone size, CDR3 length, J gene, V gene, CDR3 protein, CDR3 DNA. The D gene is left open where the match is weak. A row's size may be missing; if present it is once, few, many or a size class.

- - 14 TRBJ2-7 TRBV6-1 CASTGQFLSYEQYF TGTGCCAGCACCGGACAGTTTTTGTCCTACGAGCAGTACTTC
- - 13 TRBJ2-3 TRBV10-3 CAISDTSTDTQYF TGTGCCATCAGCGACACTAGCACAGATACGCAGTATTTT
TRBD1 - 14 TRBJ2-1 TRBV10-2 CASSESRGRGEQFF TGCGCCAGCAGTGAGTCGAGGGGGCGAGGTGAGCAGTTCTTC
- - 17 TRBJ2-1 TRBV25-1 CASSETLGEINHNEQFF TGTGCCAGCAGTGAAACTCTAGGGGAAATCAACCACAATGAGCAGTTCTTC
TRBD1 - 15 TRBJ2-2 TRBV19 CASSRQGVGTGELFF TGTGCCAGTAGTAGACAGGGAGTTGGCACCGGGGAGCTGTTTTTT
- - 15 TRBJ2-3 TRBV19 CASSIVTRGTDTQYF TGTGCCAGTAGTATAGTTACCAGGGGCACAGATACGCAGTATTTT
- - 13 TRBJ1-6 TRBV6-5 CASSYRGNSPLHF TGTGCCAGCAGTTACCGAGGGAATTCACCCCTCCACTTT
- few 15 TRBJ1-1 TRBV14 CASSRRGSYNTEAFF TGTGCCAGCAGCCGTCGAGGATCCTATAACACTGAAGCTTTCTTT
- - 15 TRBJ1-5 TRBV28 CASREKYGGNQPQHF TGTGCCAGCAGGGAAAAGTATGGGGGCAATCAGCCCCAGCATTTT
TRBD1 few 15 TRBJ1-2 TRBV19 CASRINPGTGEGYTF TGTGCCAGTAGGATCAACCCCGGGACAGGGGAAGGCTACACCTTC
- once 14 TRBJ2-5 TRBV7-8 CASSLGGSQETQYF TGTGCCAGCAGCTTAGGGGGCAGCCAAGAGACCCAGTACTTC
TRBD2 - 16 TRBJ2-1 TRBV11-2 CASRPGLAGVWGEQFF TGTGCCAGCAGACCCGGACTAGCGGGAGTTTGGGGTGAGCAGTTCTTC
- - 13 TRBJ2-7 TRBV2 CASGMRGTGEQYF TGTGCCAGCGGGATGCGCGGGACGGGCGAGCAGTACTTC
- - 14 TRBJ2-7 TRBV7-9 CASSPGTPSYEQYF TGTGCCAGCAGCCCAGGGACGCCGTCCTACGAGCAGTACTTC
- - 17 TRBJ1-3 TRBV4-3 CASSQETGPFSGNTIYF TGCGCCAGCAGCCAAGAAACAGGGCCTTTCTCTGGAAACACCATATATTTT
TRBD1 few 16 TRBJ1-2 TRBV28 CASSHLTADRVLGYTF TGTGCCAGCAGTCACCTAACAGCGGACAGGGTGCTTGGCTACACCTTC
TRBD2 - 17 TRBJ2-7 TRBV7-2 CASSLGGLAGGTYEQYF TGTGCCAGCAGCTTAGGGGGACTAGCGGGAGGCACCTACGAGCAGTACTTC
- - 19 TRBJ1-3 TRBV7-8 CASSLGGGRGRRSGNTIYF TGTGCCAGCAGCTTAGGAGGGGGAAGAGGGAGAAGGTCTGGAAACACCATATATTTT
TRBD2 - 18 TRBJ2-5 TRBV7-9 CAIQTTTPGTSGEETQYF TGTGCCATTCAGACAACCACCCCCGGGACTAGCGGAGAAGAGACCCAGTACTTC
- - 14 TRBJ1-5 TRBV10-3 CAISNRERNQPQHF TGTGCCATCAGCAACAGGGAGCGCAATCAGCCCCAGCATTTT
TRBD1 - 14 TRBJ2-7 TRBV28 CASSLTGDLYEQYF TGTGCCAGCAGTTTAACAGGGGATCTGTACGAGCAGTACTTC
- - 15 TRBJ2-3 TRBV7-2 CASSLGPTSTDTQYF TGTGCCAGCAGCTTAGGTCCTACCTCCACAGATACGCAGTATTTT
TRBD1 - 13 TRBJ2-7 TRBV5-1 CASSLDRGAEQYF TGCGCCAGCAGCTTGGACAGGGGAGCCGAGCAGTACTTC
TRBD1 - 16 TRBJ2-7 TRBV6-5 CASSYSTGARTYEQYF TGTGCCAGCAGTTACTCGACAGGGGCCCGAACCTACGAGCAGTACTTC
- once 15 TRBJ2-7 TRBV28 CASLSGADGSYEQYF TGTGCCAGCCTGTCCGGGGCGGACGGCTCCTACGAGCAGTACTTC
- - 13 TRBJ1-4 TRBV11-2 CASSLDQEEKLFF TGTGCCAGCAGCTTAGATCAGGAAGAAAAACTGTTTTTT
- once 15 TRBJ1-1 TRBV5-4 CASSSSTLVNTEAFF TGTGCCAGCAGCTCTTCAACGTTGGTGAACACTGAAGCTTTCTTT
- few 16 TRBJ2-6 TRBV28 CASSLPWGSGANVLTF TGTGCCAGCAGCCTACCGTGGGGATCTGGGGCCAACGTCCTGACTTTC
TRBD1 once 14 TRBJ2-3 TRBV19 CASSRGQDTDTQYF TGTGCCAGTAGTAGGGGACAGGACACAGATACGCAGTATTTT
TRBD2 - 17 TRBJ2-1 TRBV11-2 CASSSDRFSGRWNEQFF TGTGCCAGCAGCTCAGACCGGTTTAGCGGGAGATGGAATGAGCAGTTCTTC
TRBD2 - 16 TRBJ2-1 TRBV19 CASSTSGTSLYNEQFF TGTGCCAGTAGTACATCCGGGACTAGCCTTTACAATGAGCAGTTCTTC
TRBD2 - 15 TRBJ2-5 TRBV29-1 CSVLGLAGGPETQYF TGCAGCGTCCTAGGACTAGCGGGAGGGCCGGAGACCCAGTACTTC